The entry below gives a single TCR beta chain sequence along with its context. How the authors handled the data: Using reference gene primer amplification, nucleated cell counts were estimated. The assay was immunoSEQ multiplex PCR, and TCRdb's table has in-frame clones only and misses some. That table is the source of V, J and clone size, and D and trimming were worked out from the DNA. The sample has roughly 100,000 clones, around nine tenths seen once. Germline CDR1 LGHDT, CDR2 YNNKEL (reference sequence). This CDR3 is built from 17 residues. The V and J ends lost 0 bases and 5 bases, in that order; junction bases with no gene match: 12. This entry belongs to a study of blood T cell repertoires in COVID-19. Study-level background: The United States, Italy and Spain supplied acute and convalescent COVID-19 samples. From T cells, B-cell-depleted T cells, or PBMCs came the material, which was cDNA or gDNA.

The gene calls are TRBV3-1 (or the pseudogene TRBV3-2) and TRBJ1-2; 7 bases are a match to TRBD1. This sequence originates from a man aged 45-60 years with active COVID-19. The source material was peripheral blood. CDR3 DNA: TGTGCCAGCAGCCAAGATTCTGTGGCAGGGGGTTCTTATGGCTACACCTTC. Protein sequence: CASSQDSVAGGSYGYTF.